This T cell receptor beta chain comes out of a study of neurological immune-mediated disorders. Study observations and caveats: Levels of TCR clonal expansion peaked in HTLV-1-associated myelopathy and reached their lowest in multiple sclerosis, under those of healthy controls.

This clonotype was counted at least ten times. Its target is unknown. The CDR3 extends over 15 amino acids. CDR1 KGHDR and CDR2 SFDVKD come from the germline V gene. V gave up 0 bases and J gave up 6 bases, with 12 bases separating them. The cDNA was generated through 5'RACE incorporating 10-nucleotide random UMIs. Each CDR3 protein gets one entry after TCRdb re-called the 5' RACE reads with MiXCR. The sample carries 25,000 to 35,000 distinct CDR3 sequences, approximately 15% recorded once. This receptor was identified in a man in his 70s in good health. The chain employs TRBV24-1 and TRBJ2-3; TRBD2 is a possible D gene (5 bases). Source material: PBMCs. As DNA, the CDR3 is TGTGCCACCAGTGATTTGAGAGTCCGAGGGGATACGCAGTATTTT. Its translation: CATSDLRVRGDTQYF.